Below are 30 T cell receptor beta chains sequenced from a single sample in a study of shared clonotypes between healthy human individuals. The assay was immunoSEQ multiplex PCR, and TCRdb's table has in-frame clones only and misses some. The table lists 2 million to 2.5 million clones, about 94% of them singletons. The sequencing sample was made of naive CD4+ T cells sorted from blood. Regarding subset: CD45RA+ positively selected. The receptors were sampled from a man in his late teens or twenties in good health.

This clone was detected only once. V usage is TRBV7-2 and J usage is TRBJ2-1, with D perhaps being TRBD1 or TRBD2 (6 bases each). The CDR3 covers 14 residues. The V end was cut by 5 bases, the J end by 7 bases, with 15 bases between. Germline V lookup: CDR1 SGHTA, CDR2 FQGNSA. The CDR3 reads CASSPPQGRNEQFF. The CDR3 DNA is TGTGCCAGCAGCCCCCCCCAGGGGAGGAATGAGCAGTTCTTC.

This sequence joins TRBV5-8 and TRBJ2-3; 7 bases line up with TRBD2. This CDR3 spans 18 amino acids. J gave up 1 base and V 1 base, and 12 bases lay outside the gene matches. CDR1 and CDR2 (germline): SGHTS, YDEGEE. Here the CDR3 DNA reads TGTGCCAGCAGCTTGACAGTATCAGCTAGCGGCGGCACAGATACGCAGTATTTT. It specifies CASSLTVSASGGTDTQYF.

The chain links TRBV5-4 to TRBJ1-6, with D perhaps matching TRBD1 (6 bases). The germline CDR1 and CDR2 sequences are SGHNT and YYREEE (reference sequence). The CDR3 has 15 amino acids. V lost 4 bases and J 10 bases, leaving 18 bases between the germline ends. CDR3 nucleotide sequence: TGTGCCAGCAGCCCTTCCGGGACAATAGAATCACCCCTCCACTTT. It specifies CASSPSGTIESPLHF.

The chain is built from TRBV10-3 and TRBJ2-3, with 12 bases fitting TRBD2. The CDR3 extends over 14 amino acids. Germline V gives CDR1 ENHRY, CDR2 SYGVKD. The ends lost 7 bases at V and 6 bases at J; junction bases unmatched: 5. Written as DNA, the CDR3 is TGTGCCATCAAGCCTAGCGGGGGGGATGATACGCAGTATTTT. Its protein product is CAIKPSGGDDTQYF.

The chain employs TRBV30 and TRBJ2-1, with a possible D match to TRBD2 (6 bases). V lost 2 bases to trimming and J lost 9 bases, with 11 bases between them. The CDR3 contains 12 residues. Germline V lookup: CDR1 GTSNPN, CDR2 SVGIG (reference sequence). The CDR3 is CAWSWVGGEQFF. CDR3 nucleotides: TGTGCCTGGAGTTGGGTCGGGGGTGAGCAGTTCTTC.

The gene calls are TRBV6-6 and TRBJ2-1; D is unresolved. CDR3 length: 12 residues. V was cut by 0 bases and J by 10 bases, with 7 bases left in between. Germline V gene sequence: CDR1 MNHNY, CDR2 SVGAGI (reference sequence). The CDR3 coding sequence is TGTGCCAGCAGTTACTCTCGGGCGGAGCAGTTCTTC. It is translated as CASSYSRAEQFF.

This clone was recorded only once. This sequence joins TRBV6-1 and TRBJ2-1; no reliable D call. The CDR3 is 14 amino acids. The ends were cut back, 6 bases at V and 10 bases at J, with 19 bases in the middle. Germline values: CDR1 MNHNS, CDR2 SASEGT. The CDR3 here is CASRVSGLDGEQFF. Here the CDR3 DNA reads TGTGCCAGCAGGGTTTCGGGTCTAGACGGCGAGCAGTTCTTC.

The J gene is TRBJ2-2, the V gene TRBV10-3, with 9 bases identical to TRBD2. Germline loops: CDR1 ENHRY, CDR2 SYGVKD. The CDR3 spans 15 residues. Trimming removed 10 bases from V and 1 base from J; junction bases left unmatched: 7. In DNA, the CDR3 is TGTGCCACTGCCGCTAGCGGGAAGAACACCGGGGAGCTGTTTTTT. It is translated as CATAASGKNTGELFF.

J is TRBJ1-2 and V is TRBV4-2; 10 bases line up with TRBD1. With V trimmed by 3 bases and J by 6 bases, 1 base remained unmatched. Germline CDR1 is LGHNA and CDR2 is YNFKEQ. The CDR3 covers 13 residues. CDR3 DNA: TGTGCCAGCAGCCAGGGGACAGGGGATGGCTACACCTTC. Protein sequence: CASSQGTGDGYTF.

CDR3 in DNA: TGTGCCATCAGTGAGCAACAGGATAGCAATCAGCCCCAGCATTTT. It translates to CAISEQQDSNQPQHF. The rearrangement joins TRBV10-3 to TRBJ1-5; TRBD1 is a possible D gene (5 bases). The CDR3 runs to 15 residues. V was shortened by 2 bases and J by 0 bases, with 8 bases between the two germline ends. The germline V gene has CDR1 ENHRY and CDR2 SYGVKD.

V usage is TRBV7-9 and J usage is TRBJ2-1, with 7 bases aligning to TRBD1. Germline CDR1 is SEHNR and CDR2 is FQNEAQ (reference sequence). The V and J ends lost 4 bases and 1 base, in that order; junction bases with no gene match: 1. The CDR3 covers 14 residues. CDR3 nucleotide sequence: TGTGCCAGCAGCTCGACAGGGTCCTACAATGAGCAGTTCTTC. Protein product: CASSSTGSYNEQFF.

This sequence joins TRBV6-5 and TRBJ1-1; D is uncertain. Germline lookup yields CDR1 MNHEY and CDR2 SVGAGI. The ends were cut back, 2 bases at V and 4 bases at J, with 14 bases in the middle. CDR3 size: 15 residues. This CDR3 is CASSYRLGPSTEAFF. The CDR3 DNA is TGTGCCAGCAGTTACCGGTTAGGGCCTAGCACTGAAGCTTTCTTT.

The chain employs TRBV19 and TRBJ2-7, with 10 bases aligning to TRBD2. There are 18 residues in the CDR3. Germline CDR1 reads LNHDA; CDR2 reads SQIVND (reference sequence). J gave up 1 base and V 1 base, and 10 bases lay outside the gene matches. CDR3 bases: TGTGCCAGTAGTATAGTAAACAGCGGGAGGGTCCGATCCTACGAGCAGTACTTC. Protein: CASSIVNSGRVRSYEQYF.

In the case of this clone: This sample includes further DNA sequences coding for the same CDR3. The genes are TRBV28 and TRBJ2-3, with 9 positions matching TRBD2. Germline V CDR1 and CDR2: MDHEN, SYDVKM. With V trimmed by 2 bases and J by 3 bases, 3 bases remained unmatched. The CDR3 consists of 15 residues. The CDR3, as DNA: TGTGCCAGCAGTTTAGCGGGGGGGGCGACAGATACGCAGTATTTT. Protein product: CASSLAGGATDTQYF.

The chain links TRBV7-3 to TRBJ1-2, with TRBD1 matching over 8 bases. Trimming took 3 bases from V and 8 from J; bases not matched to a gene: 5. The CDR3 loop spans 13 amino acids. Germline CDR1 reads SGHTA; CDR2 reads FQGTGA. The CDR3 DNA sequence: TGTGCCAGCAGCTTGGGACAGGCGGAGGGCTACACCTTC. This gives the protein CASSLGQAEGYTF.

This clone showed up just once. CDR3 in amino acids: CASSLGAGPPTDTQYF. The DNA for the CDR3 is TGTGCCAGCAGCTTAGGAGCGGGGCCCCCAACAGATACGCAGTATTTT. The chain has TRBV11-2 and TRBJ2-3, with TRBD2 matching 7 bases. Germline CDR1 SGHAT, CDR2 FQNNGV. The V segment lost 1 base and the J segment 3 bases; nucleotides outside the gene matches: 7. CDR3 length equals 16 residues.

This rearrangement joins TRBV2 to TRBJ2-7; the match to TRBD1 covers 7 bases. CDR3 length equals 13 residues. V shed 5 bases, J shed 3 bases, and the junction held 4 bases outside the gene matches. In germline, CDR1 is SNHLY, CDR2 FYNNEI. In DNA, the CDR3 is TGTGCCAGCAGTCCTGACAGGGTCTACGAGCAGTACTTC. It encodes CASSPDRVYEQYF.

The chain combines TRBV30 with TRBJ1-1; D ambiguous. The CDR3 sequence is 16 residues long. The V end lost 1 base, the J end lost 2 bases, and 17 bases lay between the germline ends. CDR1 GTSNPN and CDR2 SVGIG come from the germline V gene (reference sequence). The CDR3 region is CAWSDFGEVGNTEAFF. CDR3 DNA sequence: TGTGCCTGGAGTGATTTCGGGGAGGTGGGCAACACTGAAGCTTTCTTT. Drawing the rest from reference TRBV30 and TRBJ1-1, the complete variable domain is SQTIHQWPATLVQPVGSPLSLECTVEGTSNPNLYWYRQAAGRGLQLLFYSVGIGQISSEVPQNLSASRPQDRQFILSSKKLLLSDSGFYLCAWSDFGEVGNTEAFFGQGTRLTVV.

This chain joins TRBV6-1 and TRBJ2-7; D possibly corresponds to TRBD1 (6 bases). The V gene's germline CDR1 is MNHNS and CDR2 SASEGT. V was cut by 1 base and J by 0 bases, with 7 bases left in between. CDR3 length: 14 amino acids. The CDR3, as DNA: TGTGCCAGCAGTGAAGAGGGGGACTCCTACGAGCAGTACTTC. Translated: CASSEEGDSYEQYF.

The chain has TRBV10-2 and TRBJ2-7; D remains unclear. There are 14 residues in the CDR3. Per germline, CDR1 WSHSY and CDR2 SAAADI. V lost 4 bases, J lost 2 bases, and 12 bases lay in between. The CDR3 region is CASSGGPRPYEQYF. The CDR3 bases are TGCGCCAGCAGTGGAGGACCTCGACCCTACGAGCAGTACTTC.

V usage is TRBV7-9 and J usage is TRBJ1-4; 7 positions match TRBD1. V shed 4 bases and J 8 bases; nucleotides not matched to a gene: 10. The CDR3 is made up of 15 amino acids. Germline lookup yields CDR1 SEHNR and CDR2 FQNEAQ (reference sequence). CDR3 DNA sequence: TGTGCCAGCAGCTCACAGAGACAGGGACAAGAAAAACTGTTTTTT. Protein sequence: CASSSQRQGQEKLFF.

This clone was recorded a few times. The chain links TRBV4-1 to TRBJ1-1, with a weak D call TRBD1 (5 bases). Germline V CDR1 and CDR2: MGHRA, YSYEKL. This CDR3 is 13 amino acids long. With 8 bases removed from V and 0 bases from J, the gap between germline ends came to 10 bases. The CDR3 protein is CASGGYMNTEAFF. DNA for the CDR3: TGCGCCAGCGGGGGATACATGAACACTGAAGCTTTCTTT.

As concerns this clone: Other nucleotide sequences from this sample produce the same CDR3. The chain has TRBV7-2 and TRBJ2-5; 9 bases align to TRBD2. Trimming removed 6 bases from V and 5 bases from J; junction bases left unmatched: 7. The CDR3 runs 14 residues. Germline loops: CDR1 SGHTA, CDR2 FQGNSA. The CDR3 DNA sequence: TGTGCCAGCAGTCCTAGCGGGGCCCAGGAGACCCAGTACTTC. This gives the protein CASSPSGAQETQYF.

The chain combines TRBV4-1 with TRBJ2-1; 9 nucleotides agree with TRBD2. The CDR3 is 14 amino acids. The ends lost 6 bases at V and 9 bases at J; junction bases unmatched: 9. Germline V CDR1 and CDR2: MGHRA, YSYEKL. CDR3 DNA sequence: TGCGCCAGCAGGGTGCGGGAGGGCCAGAGTGAGCAGTTCTTC. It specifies CASRVREGQSEQFF.

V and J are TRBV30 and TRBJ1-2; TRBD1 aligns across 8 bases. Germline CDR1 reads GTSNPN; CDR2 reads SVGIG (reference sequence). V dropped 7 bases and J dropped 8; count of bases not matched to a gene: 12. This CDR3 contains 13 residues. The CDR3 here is CALRTGLMWGYTF. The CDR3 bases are TGTGCCTTGAGGACAGGGCTAATGTGGGGCTACACCTTC.

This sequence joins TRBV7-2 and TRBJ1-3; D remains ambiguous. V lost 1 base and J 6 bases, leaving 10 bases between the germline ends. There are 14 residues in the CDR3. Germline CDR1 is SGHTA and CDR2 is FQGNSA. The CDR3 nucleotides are TGTGCCAGCAGCTTAGTGGGTCAGGAAAACACCATATATTTT. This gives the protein CASSLVGQENTIYF.

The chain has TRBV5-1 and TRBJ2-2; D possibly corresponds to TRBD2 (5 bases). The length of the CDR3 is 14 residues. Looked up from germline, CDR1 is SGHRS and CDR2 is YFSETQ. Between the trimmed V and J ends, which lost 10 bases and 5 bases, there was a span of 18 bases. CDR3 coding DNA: TGCGCCTCAACCGGGGAAAGTATAACCGGGGAGCTGTTTTTT. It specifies CASTGESITGELFF.

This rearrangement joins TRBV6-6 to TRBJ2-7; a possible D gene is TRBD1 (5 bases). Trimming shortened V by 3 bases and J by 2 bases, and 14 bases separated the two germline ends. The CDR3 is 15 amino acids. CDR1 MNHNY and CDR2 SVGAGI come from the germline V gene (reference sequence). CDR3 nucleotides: TGTGCCAGCAGTTATTTGGCAGGGCAAACCTACGAGCAGTACTTC. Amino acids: CASSYLAGQTYEQYF.

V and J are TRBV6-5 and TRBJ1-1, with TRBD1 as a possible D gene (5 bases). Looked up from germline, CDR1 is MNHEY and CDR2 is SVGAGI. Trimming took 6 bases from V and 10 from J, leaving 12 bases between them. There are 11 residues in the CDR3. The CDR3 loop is CASRRGEVAFF. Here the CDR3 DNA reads TGTGCCAGCAGGAGGGGAGAGGTAGCTTTCTTT.

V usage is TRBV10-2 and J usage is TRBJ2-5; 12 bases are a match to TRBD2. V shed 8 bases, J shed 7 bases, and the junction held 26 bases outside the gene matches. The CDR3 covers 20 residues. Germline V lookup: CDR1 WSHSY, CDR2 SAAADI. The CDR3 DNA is TGCGCCAGCGCCTGGGGGGGACAACGGGTTCTAGCGGGAGGGCCGGTGACCCAGTACTTC. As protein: CASAWGGQRVLAGGPVTQYF.